This T cell receptor beta chain derives from a study of blood T cell repertoires in COVID-19. TCRdb's copy holds only in-frame clones and misses some; the assay was immunoSEQ multiplex PCR. This table has 200,000 to 250,000 clones, roughly 89% appearing once. CDR3 size: 19 residues. Trimming removed 0 bases from V and 0 bases from J; junction bases left unmatched: 6. The sequenced material came from PBMCs or T cells enriched from blood (not recorded which). The sequence came from a woman aged 35 to 49 who had recovered from COVID-19. This rearrangement joins TRBV23-1 to TRBJ2-1; 12 nucleotides match TRBD1. TRBV23-1 is an open reading frame, and its role is uncertain. Here the CDR3 reads CASSQSGQGADSSYNEQFF. CDR3 DNA sequence: TGCGCCAGCAGTCAATCGGGACAGGGGGCTGATAGCTCCTACAATGAGCAGTTCTTC.